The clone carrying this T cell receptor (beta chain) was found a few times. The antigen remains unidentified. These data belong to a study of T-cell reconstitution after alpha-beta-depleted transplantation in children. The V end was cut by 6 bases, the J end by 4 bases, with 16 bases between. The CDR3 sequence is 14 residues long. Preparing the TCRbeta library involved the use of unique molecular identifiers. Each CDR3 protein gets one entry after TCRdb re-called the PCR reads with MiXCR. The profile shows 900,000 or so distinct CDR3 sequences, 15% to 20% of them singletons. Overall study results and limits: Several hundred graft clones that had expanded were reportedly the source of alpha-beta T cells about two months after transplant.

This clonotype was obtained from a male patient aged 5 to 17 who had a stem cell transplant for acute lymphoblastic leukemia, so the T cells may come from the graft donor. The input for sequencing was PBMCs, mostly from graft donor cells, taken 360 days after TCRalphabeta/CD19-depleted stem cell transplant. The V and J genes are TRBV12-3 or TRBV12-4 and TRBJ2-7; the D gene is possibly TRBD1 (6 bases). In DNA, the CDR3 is TGTGCCAGCAGGGGGTCGTCTAGGGGGTACGAGCAGTACTTC. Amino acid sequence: CASRGSSRGYEQYF.